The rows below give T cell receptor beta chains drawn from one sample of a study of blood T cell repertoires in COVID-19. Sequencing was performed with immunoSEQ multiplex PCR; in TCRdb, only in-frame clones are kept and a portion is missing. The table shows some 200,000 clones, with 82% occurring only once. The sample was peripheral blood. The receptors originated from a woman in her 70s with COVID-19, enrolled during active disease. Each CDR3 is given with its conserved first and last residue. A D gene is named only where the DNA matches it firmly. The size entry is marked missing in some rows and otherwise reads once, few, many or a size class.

CDR3 DNA: TGTGCCAGCAGCCTGGGGCATAGCAATCAGCCCCAGCATTTT
CDR3 protein: CASSLGHSNQPQHF
V gene: TRBV3-1/TRBV3-2
J gene: TRBJ1-5
D gene: NA
clone size: NA

CDR3 DNA: TGTGCCAGCAGCTTTAATTCAGGGTTGAACACTGAAGCTTTCTTT
CDR3 protein: CASSFNSGLNTEAFF
V gene: TRBV7-2
J gene: TRBJ1-1
D gene: NA
clone size: once

CDR3 DNA: TGTGCCAGCAGTTCAGGACTAGCGGGAGCGATAAGCTCCTACAATGAGCAGTTCTTC
CDR3 protein: CASSSGLAGAISSYNEQFF
V gene: TRBV3-1/TRBV3-2
J gene: TRBJ2-1
D gene: TRBD2
clone size: NA

CDR3 DNA: TGTGCCAGCAGTGACCCTCAGGGGGCAGGTCATAATTCACCCCTCCACTTT
CDR3 protein: CASSDPQGAGHNSPLHF
V gene: TRBV6-4
J gene: TRBJ1-6
D gene: TRBD1
clone size: NA

CDR3 DNA: TGCGCCAGCAACCCCTTGGCGGGGAGCTATGGCTACACCTTC
CDR3 protein: CASNPLAGSYGYTF
V gene: TRBV5-1
J gene: TRBJ1-2
D gene: NA
clone size: NA

CDR3 DNA: TGTGCCAGCAGCCTAGGGACAGGGGGCACTCAGCCCCAGCATTTT
CDR3 protein: CASSLGTGGTQPQHF
V gene: TRBV7-2
J gene: TRBJ1-5
D gene: TRBD1
clone size: NA

CDR3 DNA: TGTGCCAGCAGCCGGGTGGTCTCTGGGGCCAACGTCCTGACTTTC
CDR3 protein: CASSRVVSGANVLTF
V gene: TRBV5-4
J gene: TRBJ2-6
D gene: NA
clone size: NA

CDR3 DNA: TGTGCCAGCAGCGTGGGACAGCTCTATACTTCTGGAAACACCATATATTTT
CDR3 protein: CASSVGQLYTSGNTIYF
V gene: TRBV9
J gene: TRBJ1-3
D gene: TRBD1
clone size: NA

CDR3 DNA: TGTGCCAGCAGCGTAGCGGGGGGAACCTACAATGAGCAGTTCTTC
CDR3 protein: CASSVAGGTYNEQFF
V gene: TRBV5-6
J gene: TRBJ2-1
D gene: TRBD2
clone size: NA

CDR3 DNA: TGTGCCAGCAGCTTGACAGGCACCGGGGAGCTGTTTTTT
CDR3 protein: CASSLTGTGELFF
V gene: TRBV7-9
J gene: TRBJ2-2
D gene: NA
clone size: NA

CDR3 DNA: TGTGCCAGCAGCTTAGCATCCCGTCCGGGACAGCAAAACACTGAAGCTTTCTTT
CDR3 protein: CASSLASRPGQQNTEAFF
V gene: TRBV7-8
J gene: TRBJ1-1
D gene: TRBD1
clone size: NA

CDR3 DNA: TGCGCCAGCAGCTTCGCCTTAGCTGGGGCCAACGTCCTGACTTTC
CDR3 protein: CASSFALAGANVLTF
V gene: TRBV5-1
J gene: TRBJ2-6
D gene: NA
clone size: NA

CDR3 DNA: TGTGCCAGCAGCCCCCAATCGGGTGGAGGTGGCACCATATATTTT
CDR3 protein: CASSPQSGGGGTIYF
V gene: TRBV6-5
J gene: TRBJ1-3
D gene: NA
clone size: once

CDR3 DNA: TGTGCCAGCAGCTTAAACGCGGAGTCCTACGAGCAGTACTTC
CDR3 protein: CASSLNAESYEQYF
V gene: TRBV7-2
J gene: TRBJ2-7
D gene: NA
clone size: NA

CDR3 DNA: TGTGCCAGCAGCTTAGAAGTGACAGGCGGCGGAAACACCATATATTTT
CDR3 protein: CASSLEVTGGGNTIYF
V gene: TRBV11-2
J gene: TRBJ1-3
D gene: NA
clone size: few

CDR3 DNA: TGTGCCATCAGTGAGGCTACAGGGAGCGGTGAAAAACTGTTTTTT
CDR3 protein: CAISEATGSGEKLFF
V gene: TRBV10-3
J gene: TRBJ1-4
D gene: NA
clone size: NA

CDR3 DNA: TGCGCCAGCAGCTCGGGACAGGAGGCCACCGGGGAGCTGTTTTTT
CDR3 protein: CASSSGQEATGELFF
V gene: TRBV5-1
J gene: TRBJ2-2
D gene: TRBD1
clone size: NA

CDR3 DNA: TGTGCCAGCAGCGTAGAGCGGGTGGGAAACATTCAGTACTTC
CDR3 protein: CASSVERVGNIQYF
V gene: TRBV9
J gene: TRBJ2-4
D gene: NA
clone size: NA

CDR3 DNA: TGTGCCAGCAGCCTCGCCGACTGGTCCGGGGAGCTGTTTTTT
CDR3 protein: CASSLADWSGELFF
V gene: TRBV5-6
J gene: TRBJ2-2
D gene: NA
clone size: NA

CDR3 DNA: TGTGCCAGCAGCCGGGGGACAGGGGGCTACGAGCAGTACTTC
CDR3 protein: CASSRGTGGYEQYF
V gene: TRBV7-2
J gene: TRBJ2-7
D gene: TRBD1
clone size: many

CDR3 DNA: TGTGCCAGCAGCTTAGCCAATCCCGGGGGGACTGAAGCTTTCTTT
CDR3 protein: CASSLANPGGTEAFF
V gene: TRBV7-9
J gene: TRBJ1-1
D gene: NA
clone size: NA

CDR3 DNA: TGTGCCTGGAGGCACCAGGGGGCTGGGAATGAAAAACTGTTTTTT
CDR3 protein: CAWRHQGAGNEKLFF
V gene: TRBV30
J gene: TRBJ1-4
D gene: TRBD1
clone size: NA

CDR3 DNA: TGTGCCAGCAGCATCACCGGGACTAGCAGATACAATGAGCAGTTCTTC
CDR3 protein: CASSITGTSRYNEQFF
V gene: TRBV7-9
J gene: TRBJ2-1
D gene: TRBD2
clone size: NA

CDR3 DNA: TGTGCCAGCAGTCGAACTAGTTGGAACTACGAGCAGTACTTC
CDR3 protein: CASSRTSWNYEQYF
V gene: TRBV28
J gene: TRBJ2-7
D gene: NA
clone size: once

CDR3 DNA: TGTGCCTGGAGTGTGGGAGGGGGGCCCTACGAGCAGTACTTC
CDR3 protein: CAWSVGGGPYEQYF
V gene: TRBV30
J gene: TRBJ2-7
D gene: NA
clone size: NA

CDR3 DNA: TGCGCCAGCAGCGTGGGACAGAGAGCGAACACCGGGGAGCTGTTTTTT
CDR3 protein: CASSVGQRANTGELFF
V gene: TRBV5-1
J gene: TRBJ2-2
D gene: TRBD1
clone size: NA

CDR3 DNA: TGCGCCAGCAGCTTGGTAGTCGGGAGCGGCACAGATACGCAGTATTTT
CDR3 protein: CASSLVVGSGTDTQYF
V gene: TRBV5-1
J gene: TRBJ2-3
D gene: NA
clone size: once

CDR3 DNA: TGCAGCGGACAAAACACTGAAGCTTTCTTT
CDR3 protein: CSGQNTEAFF
V gene: TRBV29-1
J gene: TRBJ1-1
D gene: NA
clone size: NA

CDR3 DNA: TGTGCCAGCAGTTTAGCAGCGGTTAATAGCAATCAGCCCCAGCATTTT
CDR3 protein: CASSLAAVNSNQPQHF
V gene: TRBV27
J gene: TRBJ1-5
D gene: NA
clone size: NA